A single T cell receptor beta chain is shown here with its context. This entry comes from a study of blood T cell repertoires in COVID-19. Original processing methods: Nucleated cell counts were estimated from reference gene primer amplification. This table comes from immunoSEQ multiplex PCR, and its TCRdb copy is limited to in-frame clones, with some not included. V, J and clone size were drawn from that table, and D and trimming were deduced from the DNA. This table has some 120,000 clones, around 85% appearing once. V gave up 3 bases and J gave up 4 bases, with 15 bases separating them. The CDR3 is 15 amino acids. CDR1 and CDR2 from the germline V gene are SEHNR and FQNEAQ (reference sequence).

Sequenced sample: peripheral blood. V is TRBV7-9 and J is TRBJ1-1; D is possibly TRBD1 (6 bases). The TCR was taken from a human donor in a cohort sampled during active COVID-19. The CDR3 DNA reads TGTGCCAGCAGCTTCCAAAGGCGGGGGCGCACTGAAGCTTTCTTT. Its protein is CASSFQRRGRTEAFF. The entire variable domain, with the rest obtained from reference TRBV7-9 and TRBJ1-1, is as follows: DTGVSQNPRHKITKRGQNVTFRCDPISEHNRLYWYRQTLGQGPEFLTYFQNEAQLEKSRLLSDRFSAERPKGSFSTLEIQRTEQGDSAMYLCASSFQRRGRTEAFFGQGTRLTVV.